This T cell receptor (delta chain) was sequenced for a study of human gamma delta and Vdelta1 T cells. Germline CDR1 is TSWWSYY and CDR2 is QGS. CDR3 length: 18 residues. The V end lost 2 bases, the J end lost 1 base, and 20 bases lay between the germline ends. TCRdb re-identified clones in the PCR reads via CATT. The repertoire includes around 6,000 delta-chain clones, more than 35% of them detected once, and 9% to 10% sits in the top ten. This clone appeared a few times. The antigen remains undetermined. The sequencing sample was made of Vdelta1 gamma-delta T cells from blood grown in culture (DOT cells). This clonotype was sampled from a human donor in good health. The chain has TRDV1 and TRDJ1; D unresolved. The CDR3 is CALGEAGGGIAPTDKLIF. CDR3 DNA sequence: TGTGCTCTTGGGGAAGCCGGAGGTGGTATTGCACCCACCGATAAACTCATCTTT.